This T cell receptor (beta chain) derives from a study of shared clonotypes between healthy human individuals. Study details: Three plates each covered CD4 naive and memory; CD8 naive two, CD8 memory one. The study, taken as a whole, reports: The four-donor shared clonotypes exceeded non-shared clonotypes in generation probability, with non-shared ones scoring lower. Generally, naive subsets (rather than memory subsets) showed larger estimated richness. For naive CD4 cells, roughly 4.8% of clonotypes were shared across a handful of donors.

V was cut by 0 bases and J by 0 bases, with 8 bases left in between. Germline V gene sequence: CDR1 WNHNN, CDR2 SYGVQD (reference sequence). The CDR3 runs 16 residues. As for this clone: Antigen: not known.

Sequencing used immunoSEQ multiplex PCR; TCRdb keeps in-frame clones, though not all of them. The profile shows about 820,000 clones, 85% to 95% of them singletons. Only CD45RO-negative cells positively selected for CCR7 counted as naive CD8 cells, so terminally differentiated effector memory CD45RA+ cells were excluded. This clonotype originated in a man aged 25 to 45 in good health. This chain connects TRBV10-1 to TRBJ2-2; D is possibly TRBD1 (6 bases). The specimen was naive CD8+ T cells sorted from blood. DNA for the CDR3: TGCGCCAGCAGTGAGTCGGACAGAGCGAACACCGGGGAGCTGTTTTTT. This encodes CASSESDRANTGELFF.